Following are 25 T cell receptor beta chains from one sample sequenced in a study of T cells after yellow fever vaccination (dated by TCRdb to the late 2010s). What this sample's treatment or condition label stands for: live attenuated yellow fever vaccine strain. Libraries were prepared through 5' RACE. The instrument was an Illumina NovaSeq 6000. TCRdb trimmed public reads at Q25 via fastp, called clones via MiXCR and kept in-frame beta chains. Rows with one shared CDR3 protein collapse into an entry with the most common genes and DNA. This sample is represented by approximately 450,000 distinct CDR3 sequences; around 20% of them were singletons. The top ten clones comprise 15% to 20% of the sample. The sample was PBMCs, taken before the yellow fever booster vaccination. The receptors were sampled from a man younger than 35 who received the YFV17D yellow fever vaccine.

The chain has TRBV10-2 and TRBJ2-2; TRBD2 agrees at 8 bases. The CDR3 loop spans 16 amino acids. Germline V gene data show CDR1 as WSHSY and CDR2 as SAAADI. V lost 9 bases, J lost 1 base, and 10 bases stayed unmatched. The CDR3 spells CASQGFSGVNTGELFF. CDR3 nucleotide sequence: TGCGCCAGTCAAGGGTTTAGCGGGGTGAACACCGGGGAGCTGTTTTTT.

This clonotype was seen ten or more times. One junction end does not reproduce the germline sequence, and a read error may be involved. DNA of the CDR3: TGTGCCAGCAGGTTGGGAGGGGCTGACACCGGGGAGCTGTTTTTT. This gives the protein CASRLGGADTGELFF. The chain recombines TRBV5-4 with TRBJ2-2; 7 bases fit TRBD2. Germline V CDR1 and CDR2: SGHNT, YYREEE (reference sequence). This CDR3 comprises 15 residues.

The table lists this clonotype with a few counts. The rearrangement joins TRBV11-2 to TRBJ2-1, with TRBD1 identical over 7 bases. The CDR3 loop spans 13 amino acids. The junction had 2 bases not matched to a gene; V was cut back by 6 bases and J by 3 bases. CDR1 SGHAT and CDR2 FQNNGV come from the germline V gene. The CDR3 protein is CASRQGNYNEQFF. The CDR3 coding sequence is TGTGCCAGCAGACAGGGGAACTACAATGAGCAGTTCTTC.

This chain links TRBV6-2 or TRBV6-3 with TRBJ1-4, with a weak D call TRBD1 (5 bases). CDR1 MNHEY and CDR2 SVGEGT come from the germline V gene. V dropped 5 bases and J dropped 8 bases, with 9 bases sitting between them. There are 12 residues in the CDR3. CDR3 amino acids: CASSQGAEKLFF. The CDR3 nucleotides are TGTGCCAGCAGTCAAGGGGCCGAAAAACTGTTTTTT.

The chain uses TRBV14 and TRBJ2-3; TRBD2 matches at 8 bases. J lost 5 bases, V lost 4 bases, and 8 bases had no gene match. The CDR3 spans 15 residues. From germline, CDR1 is SGHDN and CDR2 FVKESK. CDR3 region: CASSRAGGLRDTQYF. DNA for the CDR3: TGTGCCAGCAGCCGCGCGGGGGGTCTGAGAGATACGCAGTATTTT. Full variable domain (remainder filled in from reference TRBV14 and TRBJ2-3): EAGVTQFPSHSVIEKGQTVTLRCDPISGHDNLYWYRRVMGKEIKFLLHFVKESKQDESGMPNNRFLAERTGGTYSTLKVQPAELEDSGVYFCASSRAGGLRDTQYFGPGTRLTVL.

The chain links TRBV9 to TRBJ2-3; TRBD1 might be the D (6 bases). Trimming cost V 0 bases and J 4 bases, with 9 bases left between them. There are 14 residues in the CDR3. Germline loops: CDR1 SGDLS, CDR2 YYNGEE. As DNA, the CDR3 is TGTGCCAGCAGCGTAGAGGGGGAACCAGATACGCAGTATTTT. It specifies CASSVEGEPDTQYF. The full variable domain, its missing parts supplied by reference TRBV9 and TRBJ2-3, is DSGVTQTPKHLITATGQRVTLRCSPRSGDLSVYWYQQSLDQGLQFLIQYYNGEERAKGNILERFSAQQFPDLHSELNLSSLELGDSALYFCASSVEGEPDTQYFGPGTRLTVL.

The chain carries TRBV6-2 or TRBV6-3 and TRBJ2-5; D possibly corresponds to TRBD2 (6 bases). The CDR3 extends over 14 amino acids. V lost 1 base and J lost 1, with 7 bases in between. Germline CDR1 is MNHEY and CDR2 is SVGEGT. The CDR3 is CASSYWGVQETQYF. The CDR3, as DNA: TGTGCCAGCAGTTACTGGGGGGTCCAAGAGACCCAGTACTTC.

This clonotype was seen only a few times. V and J are TRBV4-1 and TRBJ1-1; D unresolved. Trimming removed 8 bases at V and 4 bases at J, with 23 bases between. The CDR3 length is 16 residues. The germline V gene encodes CDR1 MGHRA and CDR2 YSYEKL. CDR3 amino acids: CASRPYSDVRGTEAFF. As DNA, the CDR3 is TGCGCCAGCCGACCCTACAGCGACGTTCGTGGCACTGAAGCTTTCTTT.

This clonotype occurred a few times. The rearrangement links TRBV7-2 to TRBJ2-3, with a possible D match to TRBD1 (7 bases). Germline CDR1 is SGHTA and CDR2 is FQGNSA. The V gene lost 7 bases and the J gene lost 4 bases, with 12 bases spanning the gap. The CDR3 spans 13 residues. The CDR3 is CASTQGGADTQYF. The CDR3 DNA reads as TGTGCCAGCACCCAGGGGGGTGCAGATACGCAGTATTTT.

The rearrangement joins TRBV29-1 to TRBJ2-5; D call uncertain. The CDR3 totals 11 residues. The V end lost 7 bases, the J end lost 2 bases, and 8 bases lay between the germline ends. Germline values: CDR1 SQVTM, CDR2 ANQGSEA. The CDR3 DNA sequence: TGCAGCGCCCGGGTTCAAGAGACCCAGTACTTC. Its translation is CSARVQETQYF.

This clonotype was recorded a few times. The chain is built from TRBV7-9 and TRBJ2-2; maybe TRBD2 (5 bases). There are 17 residues in the CDR3. Per the germline V gene, CDR1 is SEHNR and CDR2 is FQNEAQ (reference sequence). Trimming pared 0 bases from V and 0 bases from J, leaving 11 bases between. The CDR3 reads CASSLATSGSNTGELFF. The CDR3 DNA reads TGTGCCAGCAGCTTAGCGACCTCGGGATCGAACACCGGGGAGCTGTTTTTT.

This clonotype was seen only a few times. The chain employs TRBV12-3 or TRBV12-4 and TRBJ2-3; D gene uncertain. V lost 3 bases to trimming and J lost 0 bases, with 10 bases between them. This CDR3 comprises 15 residues. CDR3 in amino acids: CASSFQYTSTDTQYF. The CDR3, as DNA: TGTGCCAGCAGTTTTCAGTATACTAGCACAGATACGCAGTATTTT.

The sample holds a few counts of this clonotype. The rearrangement links TRBV7-6 to TRBJ2-5; either TRBD1 or TRBD2 may supply D (5 bases each). V was cut by 3 bases and J by 1 base, with 9 bases left in between. The CDR3 runs to 14 residues. Germline CDR1 SGHVS, CDR2 FNYEAQ. Written as DNA, the CDR3 is TGTGCCAGCAGCTTCTTTGGGGGCCAAGAGACCCAGTACTTC. This translates into CASSFFGGQETQYF.

The rearrangement joins TRBV18 to TRBJ2-3, with D tentatively TRBD2 (6 bases). The CDR3 length is 15 residues. Germline loops: CDR1 KGHSH, CDR2 LQKENI. The V end was cut by 1 base, the J end by 1 base, with 9 bases between. CDR3 nucleotide sequence: TGTGCCAGCTCACCACAAAGCGGGCGCACAGATACGCAGTATTTT. Translated: CASSPQSGRTDTQYF.

V and J are TRBV5-4 and TRBJ1-3, with TRBD1 matching over 9 bases. Germline trimming cut 0 bases from V and 3 bases from J; bases unmatched to any gene: 4. The CDR3 has 16 amino acids. CDR1 SGHNT and CDR2 YYREEE come from the germline V gene (reference sequence). The CDR3 loop reads CASSLVTGGFGNTIYF. Here the CDR3 DNA reads TGTGCCAGCAGCTTGGTAACAGGGGGCTTTGGAAACACCATATATTTT.

There are a few counts of this clonotype. The chain recombines TRBV4-3 with TRBJ1-4, with D uncertain. The V end lost 1 base, the J end lost 0 bases, and 6 bases lay between the germline ends. The germline CDR1 and CDR2 sequences are LGHNA and YSLEER. This CDR3 is built from 15 residues. CDR3 region: CASSQGRATNEKLFF. As DNA, the CDR3 is TGCGCCAGCAGCCAAGGTCGCGCAACTAATGAAAAACTGTTTTTT.

This clonotype was picked up a small number of times. This rearrangement joins TRBV6-5 to TRBJ1-1; 7 bases match TRBD1. V lost 6 bases to trimming and J lost 5 bases; unmatched junction nucleotides: 15. The CDR3 contains 16 residues. The germline CDR1 and CDR2 sequences are MNHEY and SVGAGI. The CDR3 sequence: CASSLPPGRGGTEAFF. As DNA, the CDR3 is TGTGCCAGCAGCCTCCCTCCTGGCAGGGGGGGAACTGAAGCTTTCTTT.

The chain combines TRBV20-1 with TRBJ2-7; 14 nucleotides align to TRBD2. This CDR3 has 17 residues. The germline V gene encodes CDR1 DFQATT and CDR2 SNEGSKA (reference sequence). Trimming cost V 0 bases and J 7 bases; bases outside gene matches: 11. CDR3 loop: CSARDRGTSGGWREQYV. DNA of the CDR3: TGCAGTGCTAGAGATCGAGGGACTAGCGGGGGCTGGAGGGAGCAGTACGTC.

The chain combines TRBV2 with TRBJ1-5; D uncertain. The germline V gene has CDR1 SNHLY and CDR2 FYNNEI. The V and J ends lost 6 bases and 0 bases respectively, with 12 bases between them. The CDR3 loop spans 15 amino acids. Written as DNA, the CDR3 is TGTGCCAGCAGCCCCCGGGTGGATAGCAATCAGCCCCAGCATTTT. Translated: CASSPRVDSNQPQHF. Variable domain in full (rest from reference TRBV2 and TRBJ1-5): EPEVTQTPSHQVTQMGQEVILRCVPISNHLYFYWYRQILGQKVEFLVSFYNNEISEKSEIFDDQFSVERPDGSNFTLKIRSTKLEDSAMYFCASSPRVDSNQPQHFGDGTRLSIL.

This clonotype showed up many times. Relative to the germline gene, one junction end is altered; a read error may explain this. The rearrangement uses TRBV29-1 and TRBJ2-1, with D perhaps being TRBD1 or TRBD2 (6 bases each). The CDR3 has 12 residues. Germline V lookup: CDR1 SQVTM, CDR2 ANQGSEA. The CDR3 bases are TGCAGCGCTGAACCGGGGGCGAGTGAGCAGTTCTTC. This gives the protein CSAEPGASEQFF.

The V and J genes are TRBV7-2 and TRBJ2-1; D not resolved. CDR1 and CDR2 (germline): SGHTA, FQGNSA. V gave up 0 bases and J gave up 4 bases, with 13 bases separating them. The CDR3 consists of 16 residues. CDR3: CASSLAHPPFYNEQFF. As DNA, the CDR3 is TGTGCCAGCAGCTTAGCACACCCCCCTTTTTACAATGAGCAGTTCTTC.

This clonotype has more than one count but fewer than ten. The V and J genes are TRBV4-2 and TRBJ2-2, with 8 bases matching TRBD2. CDR3 length equals 17 residues. V trimming: 1 base; J trimming: 4 bases; junction bases outside the gene matches: 8. The germline CDR1 and CDR2 sequences are LGHNA and YNFKEQ. The CDR3 spells CASSQVGGGPATGELFF. In DNA form, the CDR3 reads TGTGCCAGCAGCCAAGTCGGCGGGGGGCCGGCCACCGGGGAGCTGTTTTTT.

This clonotype turned up a few times. The rearrangement joins TRBV18 to TRBJ2-5; no firm D call. This CDR3 region has 12 residues. V shed 3 bases and J shed 4 bases, with 6 bases lying between them. Germline values: CDR1 KGHSH, CDR2 LQKENI. This chain's CDR3 is CASSPERETQYF. The CDR3 DNA reads TGTGCCAGCTCACCTGAACGAGAGACCCAGTACTTC.

This clonotype was observed a few times. V is TRBV6-1 and J is TRBJ2-1, with a possible D match to TRBD1 (6 bases). This CDR3 spans 14 amino acids. CDR1 and CDR2 from the germline V gene are MNHNS and SASEGT. V gave up 10 bases and J gave up 5 bases, with 18 bases separating them. The CDR3 DNA reads TGTGCCACCACCCCGGGACAAGGCCACAATGAGCAGTTCTTC. Translated: CATTPGQGHNEQFF.

The genes are TRBV27 and TRBJ2-1; TRBD2 matches at 13 bases. The V gene end was trimmed by 4 bases and the J gene end by 5 bases; junction bases not matched to a gene: 5. This CDR3 contains 16 residues. Looked up from germline, CDR1 is MNHEY and CDR2 is SMNVEV (reference sequence). The CDR3 sequence is CASSSPGLAGDNEQFF. The CDR3 DNA reads TGTGCCAGCAGTTCCCCCGGACTAGCGGGGGACAATGAGCAGTTCTTC.